This T cell receptor beta chain came from a study of Graves' ophthalmopathy and Graves' hyperthyroidism. At the level of the study: Peripheral blood was collected at initial diagnosis, before any treatment.

Study results and caveats: Blood repertoires reportedly contained most expanded thyroid clonotypes above 0.001 frequency.

Trimming cost V 1 base and J 0 bases, with 13 bases left between them. The CDR3 covers 17 residues. The V gene's germline CDR1 is LGHNT and CDR2 FRNRAP. RNA transcripts were the template, and TCR beta CDR3 regions were amplified from them. Second-round multiplex PCR came after a first-round RT-PCR that employed HTBI primers. TCRdb redid the calling of the multiplex PCR reads with MiXCR, one entry per CDR3 protein. The profile shows 450,000 or so distinct CDR3 sequences, 13% to 15% of them singletons. Ophthalmopathy in the donors was of moderate-to-severe activity, with CAS ≥3, NOSPECS ≥4 and duration under 3 months. Lactation, pregnancy, uncontrolled infections and other autoimmune diseases were all grounds for excluding patients. Comments on this clonotype: Its antigen remains unknown.

The sample consisted of blood. V gene TRBV12-5 combines with J gene TRBJ1-3; D possibly corresponds to TRBD1 (5 bases). The receptor comes from a woman aged 25 to 39 with Graves' ophthalmopathy. The CDR3 spells CASGLGIQGYSGNTIYF. DNA for the CDR3: TGTGCTAGTGGTTTGGGGATCCAGGGATACTCTGGAAACACCATATATTTT.